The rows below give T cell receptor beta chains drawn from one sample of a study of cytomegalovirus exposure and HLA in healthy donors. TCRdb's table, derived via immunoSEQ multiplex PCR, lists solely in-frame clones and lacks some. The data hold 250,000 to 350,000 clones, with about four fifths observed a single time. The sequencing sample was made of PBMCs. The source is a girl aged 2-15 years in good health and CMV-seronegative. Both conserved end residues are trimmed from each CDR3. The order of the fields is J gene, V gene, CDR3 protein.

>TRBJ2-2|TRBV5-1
ASSLRSLAGGNTGELF
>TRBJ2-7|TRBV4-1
ASSQEGYPRDRTYEQY
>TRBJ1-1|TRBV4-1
ASSQGDRVDEAF
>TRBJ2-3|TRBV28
ASSLAGSHDTQY
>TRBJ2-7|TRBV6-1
ASRTAGSLGEQY
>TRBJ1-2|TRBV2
ASRDRTGGPGYT
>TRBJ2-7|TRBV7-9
ASSFRQYHEQY
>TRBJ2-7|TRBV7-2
ASSQLSPYEQY
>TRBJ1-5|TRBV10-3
AISDEGALIQPQH
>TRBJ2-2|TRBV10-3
AIHPGQNTGELF
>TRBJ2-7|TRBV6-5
ASRRPGTVYEQY
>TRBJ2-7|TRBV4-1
ASSPGTSGYEQY
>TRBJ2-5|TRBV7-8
ASSLAGTRPQETQY
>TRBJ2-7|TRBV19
ASSFGTEGYEQY
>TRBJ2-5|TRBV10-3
AIKAGGQETQY
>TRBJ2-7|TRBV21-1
ASSNGRGLPPYEQY
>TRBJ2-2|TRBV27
ASSFAARGSGELF
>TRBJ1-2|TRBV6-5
ASSRQGGGYGYT
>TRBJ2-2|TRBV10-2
ASSAAGELF
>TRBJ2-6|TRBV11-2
ASSLGGAGANVLT
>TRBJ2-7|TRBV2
ASSETAYEQY
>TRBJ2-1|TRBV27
ASSLYPGSSYNEQF
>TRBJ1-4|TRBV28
ASSLLLGGNEKLF
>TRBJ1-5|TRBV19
ASSPLSGGMGQPQH
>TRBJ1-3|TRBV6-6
ASSYSGSSGNTIY
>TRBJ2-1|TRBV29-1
SVPTGRGPNNNEQF
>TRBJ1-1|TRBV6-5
ASSEENYDTEAF
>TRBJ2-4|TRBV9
ASSLRLEDIQY
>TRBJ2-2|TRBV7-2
ASSFGRGGGFGELF
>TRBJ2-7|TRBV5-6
ASSLAAYGRTYEQY
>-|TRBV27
ASSPSSTNPYEQY
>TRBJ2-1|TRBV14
ASSQDYPSGRNEQF
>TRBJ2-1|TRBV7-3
ASSLTSGSDYNEQF
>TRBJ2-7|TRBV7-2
ASRQAFAGDYEQY
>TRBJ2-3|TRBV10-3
AISERTATDTQY
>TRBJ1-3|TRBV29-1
SVRQGLGGNTIY
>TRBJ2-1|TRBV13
ASSDRYNEQF
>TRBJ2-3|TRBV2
ASRPGSTTDTQY
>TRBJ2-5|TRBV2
ASSERWLTRSH